Each of the 6 T cell receptor beta chains below was sequenced from the same sample in a study of T cells in women clearing cervical HPV infection. Generated by immunoSEQ multiplex PCR, the TCRdb table keeps only in-frame clones and is missing some. The listing contains some 30,000 clones. Source material: blood buffy coat. Receptor source: a woman between 18 and 70 years old with a cervical HPV16 infection that either progressed to CIN3+ or cleared (not recorded which).

As to this clone: The observed sequence ends 3 residues before the CDR3 terminus, with the missing tail filled in from the germline J gene. This chain links TRBV2 with TRBJ1-3; 8 bases are a match to TRBD1. The germline V gene encodes CDR1 SNHLY and CDR2 FYNNEI. The CDR3 contains 16 residues. V shed 6 bases, J shed 4 bases, and the junction held 11 bases outside the gene matches. The CDR3 bases that were read are TGTGCCAGCAGGGGCAGAGGACAGGGTTTCGGAAACACC. It translates to CASRGRGQGFGNT. The whole CDR3 reads CASRGRGQGFGNTIYF. Drawing the rest from reference TRBV2 and TRBJ1-3, the complete variable domain is EPEVTQTPSHQVTQMGQEVILRCVPISNHLYFYWYRQILGQKVEFLVSFYNNEISEKSEIFDDQFSVERPDGSNFTLKIRSTKLEDSAMYFCASRGRGQGFGNTIYFGEGSWLTVV.

On this clone: The read gets to within 3 residues of the CDR3 end, and the germline J gene fills in the rest. The genes are TRBV5-1 and TRBJ2-7, with 13 bases lining up with TRBD2. CDR1 is SGHRS, CDR2 YFSETQ, per germline. The V gene end was trimmed by 0 bases and the J gene end by 3 bases; junction bases not matched to a gene: 9. The CDR3 is made up of 18 amino acids. This CDR3 is CASSLAELAGGTHYEQYF. CDR3 DNA, as far as it was read: TGCGCCAGCAGCTTGGCCGAACTAGCGGGAGGGACGCACTACGAG.

Worth noting for this clone: The read comes to an end 3 residues before the CDR3 does, leaving the germline J gene to fill in the end. V gene TRBV2 combines with J gene TRBJ2-4; 11 nucleotides agree with TRBD2. This CDR3 comprises 15 residues. With 1 base clipped from V and 8 bases from J, the junction kept 4 bases outside the gene matches. Germline V gene sequence: CDR1 SNHLY, CDR2 FYNNEI. The DNA read from the CDR3 is TGTGCCAGCAGTGAAGGACTAGCGGGATTGTACATT. It specifies CASSEGLAGLYI. The CDR3 in its entirety is CASSEGLAGLYIQYF.

Remarks on this clone: The read ends 3 residues shy of where the CDR3 ends; the end is completed using the germline J gene. The gene calls are TRBV6-2 or TRBV6-3 and TRBJ2-1, with 8 bases fitting TRBD2. Germline trimming cut 5 bases from V and 2 bases from J; bases unmatched to any gene: 8. The CDR3 spans 16 residues. CDR1 MNHEY and CDR2 SVGEGT come from the germline V gene. The CDR3 DNA, read in part, is TGTGCCAGCAGTCCCTATCCGCGGGAGGCCTACAATGAG. Protein product: CASSPYPREAYNE. The entire CDR3 protein is CASSPYPREAYNEQFF.

Regarding this clone: The read ends 3 residues shy of where the CDR3 ends; the end is completed using the germline J gene. The chain employs TRBV6-1 and TRBJ2-3; the D gene is possibly TRBD2 (7 bases). The CDR3 is 18 amino acids. Germline V gene sequence: CDR1 MNHNS, CDR2 SASEGT. V dropped 0 bases and J dropped 3 bases, with 19 bases sitting between them. The CDR3 here is CASSEAFYRGATTDTQYF. The part of the CDR3 DNA that was read is TGTGCCAGCAGTGAAGCCTTTTATCGGGGGGCAACTACAGATACG.

Note on this clone: The CDR3 extends 3 residues past the end of the read, so its final part is completed from the germline J gene. The genes are TRBV7-2 and TRBJ2-4, with a tentative D call TRBD2 (8 bases). Germline-derived CDR1 and CDR2 are SGHTA and FQGNSA. The CDR3 is 14 residues long. The CDR3 bases that were read are TGTGCCAGCAGCCGGGGGGGACAGCCAGGTGGT. Amino acid sequence: CASSRGGQPGG. The whole CDR3 sequence reads CASSRGGQPGGQYF.